Shown below are 28 T cell receptor beta chains from a single sample sequenced in a study of blood T cell repertoires in COVID-19. The repertoire was sequenced with immunoSEQ multiplex PCR; TCRdb's copy has only in-frame clones and lacks some. Counted here are roughly 300,000 clones, around 88% occurring once; the ten biggest clones make up around 1.6%. The sequenced sample consisted of peripheral blood. All receptors derive from a woman in her 50s with acute or convalescent COVID-19.

The V call is TRBV4-2, the J call TRBJ2-1, with TRBD2 identical over 8 bases. This CDR3 comprises 16 residues. Looked up from germline, CDR1 is LGHNA and CDR2 is YNFKEQ. J gave up 0 bases and V 4 bases, and 5 bases lay outside the gene matches. CDR3 in amino acids: CASSPPGGASYNEQFF. The CDR3 nucleotides read TGTGCCAGCAGCCCACCGGGGGGGGCCTCCTACAATGAGCAGTTCTTC.

The V gene is TRBV28, the J gene TRBJ1-1, with 11 bases matching TRBD1. CDR1 and CDR2 (germline): MDHEN, SYDVKM. The CDR3 contains 15 residues. The V segment lost 5 bases and the J segment 8 bases; nucleotides outside the gene matches: 10. The CDR3 loop reads CASSESGQGDKEAFF. The CDR3 DNA is TGTGCCAGCAGTGAATCGGGACAGGGGGATAAGGAAGCTTTCTTT.

The J gene is TRBJ2-7, the V gene TRBV12-3 or TRBV12-4, with D unresolved. The CDR3 has 13 amino acids. V lost 6 bases, J lost 5 bases, and 14 bases lay in between. The CDR3 coding sequence is TGTGCCAGCAGCTCCTACCTTTCCCACGAGCAGTACTTC. Its translation is CASSSYLSHEQYF.

This clone has a single count. The CDR3 region has the DNA TGTGCCAGCAGCCTCGGGGGGATGAACACTGAAGCTTTCTTT. Its protein is CASSLGGMNTEAFF. This rearrangement joins TRBV7-2 to TRBJ1-1; the D gene is possibly TRBD1 (5 bases). Germline V gene sequence: CDR1 SGHTA, CDR2 FQGNSA. The CDR3 contains 14 residues. Trimming shortened V by 5 bases and J by 0 bases, and 10 bases separated the two germline ends. Variable domain in full (rest from reference TRBV7-2 and TRBJ1-1): GAGVSQSPSNKVTEKGKDVELRCDPISGHTALYWYRQSLGQGLEFLIYFQGNSAPDKSGLPSDRFSAERTGGSVSTLTIQRTQQEDSAVYLCASSLGGMNTEAFFGQGTRLTVV.

The chain is built from TRBV6-6 and TRBJ2-7, with TRBD2 matching 9 bases. The CDR3 contains 16 residues. The J segment lost 7 bases and the V segment lost 4 bases, leaving 14 bases of the junction unmatched. CDR1 is MNHNY, CDR2 SVGAGI, per germline (reference sequence). CDR3 coding DNA: TGTGCCAGCAGTTCTCCAGCGGGAGGAAACTACGGAGAGCAGTACTTC. Translated: CASSSPAGGNYGEQYF.

The chain is built from TRBV30 and TRBJ2-7; D remains ambiguous. From germline, CDR1 is GTSNPN and CDR2 SVGIG (reference sequence). The V end was cut by 0 bases, the J end by 2 bases, with 8 bases between. The CDR3 length is 13 residues. The CDR3 here is CAWSVQVPYEQYF. The CDR3 DNA sequence: TGTGCCTGGAGTGTACAAGTCCCCTACGAGCAGTACTTC.

V usage is TRBV28 and J usage is TRBJ2-7; D is perhaps TRBD2 (7 bases). V shed 5 bases and J shed 3 bases, with 17 bases lying between them. Germline V lookup: CDR1 MDHEN, CDR2 SYDVKM. This CDR3 comprises 15 residues. The CDR3 region is CASSPAGGRIYEQYF. In DNA form, the CDR3 reads TGTGCCAGCAGTCCCGCCGGGGGGCGTATCTACGAGCAGTACTTC.

V usage is TRBV9 and J usage is TRBJ1-2; no firm D call. The V end lost 0 bases, the J end lost 4 bases, and 13 bases lay between the germline ends. CDR3 length: 15 amino acids. CDR1 and CDR2 (germline): SGDLS, YYNGEE. In DNA form, the CDR3 reads TGTGCCAGCAGCGTAGCTTCAGGTTATAGCTATGGCTACACCTTC. This encodes CASSVASGYSYGYTF.

The chain combines TRBV7-2 with TRBJ2-3; weak D call: TRBD2 (5 bases). V lost 1 base to trimming and J lost 0 bases, with 5 bases between them. Germline lookup yields CDR1 SGHTA and CDR2 FQGNSA. This CDR3 region has 14 residues. The CDR3 DNA reads as TGTGCCAGCAGCTTAGGGACTAGCACAGATACGCAGTATTTT. It translates to CASSLGTSTDTQYF.

V and J are TRBV10-3 and TRBJ2-2, with TRBD2 matching 12 bases. The J segment lost 6 bases and the V segment lost 3 bases, leaving 2 bases of the junction unmatched. Germline CDR1 reads ENHRY; CDR2 reads SYGVKD. The CDR3 is made up of 15 amino acids. The CDR3 DNA reads TGTGCCATCAGTGATTCTAGCGGGAGGGCCGGGGAGCTGTTTTTT. It codes for CAISDSSGRAGELFF.

This clone was counted a few times. The chain joins TRBV9 to TRBJ1-1, with unresolved D. CDR1 SGDLS and CDR2 YYNGEE come from the germline V gene. This CDR3 has 16 amino acids. The germline V and J ends were trimmed by 3 bases and 1 base, with 16 bases remaining between them. The CDR3 coding sequence is TGTGCCAGCAGCGCGGGGTGGAGGGCGGCGAACACTGAAGCTTTCTTT. It yields the protein CASSAGWRAANTEAFF.

The genes are TRBV11-1 and TRBJ1-6; D uncertain. This CDR3 contains 15 residues. Trimming cost V 1 base and J 9 bases, with 13 bases left between them. CDR1 is SGHAT and CDR2 is FQDESV in the germline V gene (reference sequence). The CDR3 loop reads CASSLEQTESSPLHF. The CDR3 DNA reads TGTGCCAGCAGCTTAGAGCAAACTGAGAGTTCACCCCTCCACTTT.

The chain employs TRBV15 and TRBJ1-5; D perhaps matches TRBD1 (5 bases). Germline CDR1 reads LNHNV; CDR2 reads YYDKDF (reference sequence). Trimming removed 1 base at V and 7 bases at J, with 11 bases between. CDR3 length equals 14 residues. The CDR3 sequence: CATSRGGVGQPQHF. The CDR3, as DNA: TGTGCCACCAGCAGAGGGGGGGTCGGACAGCCCCAGCATTTT. Combining the CDR3 with reference TRBV15 and TRBJ1-5 gives the whole variable domain DAMVIQNPRYQVTQFGKPVTLSCSQTLNHNVMYWYQQKSSQAPKLLFHYYDKDFNNEADTPDNFQSRRPNTSFCFLDIRSPGLGDTAMYLCATSRGGVGQPQHFGDGTRLSIL.

This chain connects TRBV7-9 to TRBJ1-5, with 11 bases fitting TRBD1. CDR1 is SEHNR, CDR2 FQNEAQ, per germline (reference sequence). V shed 7 bases and J 7 bases; nucleotides not matched to a gene: 9. The CDR3 length is 15 residues. The CDR3 here is CASNSGTGGLQPQHF. For the CDR3, the DNA is TGTGCCAGCAACTCCGGGACAGGGGGACTACAGCCCCAGCATTTT. Full variable domain (rest looked up from reference TRBV7-9 and TRBJ1-5): DTGVSQNPRHKITKRGQNVTFRCDPISEHNRLYWYRQTLGQGPEFLTYFQNEAQLEKSRLLSDRFSAERPKGSFSTLEIQRTEQGDSAMYLCASNSGTGGLQPQHFGDGTRLSIL.

The gene calls are TRBV6-4 and TRBJ2-1; 12 bases match TRBD2. This CDR3 is built from 14 residues. Germline trimming cut 0 bases from V and 15 bases from J; bases unmatched to any gene: 6. From germline, CDR1 is MRHNA and CDR2 SNTAGT. The CDR3: CASSDSTRTSGMFF. Written as DNA, the CDR3 is TGTGCCAGCAGTGACTCGACTAGGACTAGCGGGATGTTCTTC.

This clone appeared a single time. CDR3 protein: CASQIAGASTDTQYF. The CDR3 DNA follows: TGTGCCAGCCAGATAGCGGGAGCTAGCACAGATACGCAGTATTTT. The J gene is TRBJ2-3, the V gene TRBV6-6; TRBD2 agrees at 9 bases. With V trimmed by 8 bases and J by 0 bases, 6 bases remained unmatched. The CDR3 loop spans 15 amino acids. The germline CDR1 and CDR2 sequences are MNHNY and SVGAGI (reference sequence).

The J gene is TRBJ1-1, the V gene TRBV28, with 10 bases aligning to TRBD1. With V trimmed by 5 bases and J by 4 bases, 4 bases remained unmatched. Germline loops: CDR1 MDHEN, CDR2 SYDVKM. CDR3 size: 14 residues. CDR3 nucleotide sequence: TGTGCCAGCAGTCCCGGGACAGGGGTCACTGAAGCTTTCTTT. Encoded protein: CASSPGTGVTEAFF. Looking up the rest from reference TRBV28 and TRBJ1-1 gives the full variable domain: DVKVTQSSRYLVKRTGEKVFLECVQDMDHENMFWYRQDPGLGLRLIYFSYDVKMKEKGDIPEGYSVSREKKERFSLILESASTNQTSMYLCASSPGTGVTEAFFGQGTRLTVV.

This clone has only one observation. The V gene is TRBV5-5, the J gene TRBJ2-1; 13 nucleotides agree with TRBD2. J was trimmed by 10 bases and V by 0 bases; bases with no gene match: 7. The CDR3 is made up of 16 amino acids. Germline values: CDR1 SGHKS, CDR2 YYEKEE (reference sequence). The CDR3 DNA is TGTGCCAGCAGCTTGGCCGAAGGACTAGCGGGAGCCGAGCAGTTCTTC. Translated: CASSLAEGLAGAEQFF.

The rearrangement uses TRBV12-5 and TRBJ2-1; 8 bases fit TRBD2. Trimming cost V 2 bases and J 9 bases; bases outside gene matches: 3. This CDR3 has 13 residues. The germline gives CDR1 LGHNT, CDR2 FRNRAP. The CDR3 loop is CASGLSLAGEQFF. CDR3 DNA: TGTGCTAGTGGTTTGTCTCTAGCGGGTGAGCAGTTCTTC.

This clone was recorded once. This rearrangement joins TRBV28 to TRBJ1-2; D possibly corresponds to TRBD1 (5 bases). Trimming pared 2 bases from V and 8 bases from J, leaving 15 bases between. The CDR3 length is 14 residues. CDR1 and CDR2 (germline): MDHEN, SYDVKM. The CDR3 is CASSLGGRVGGYTF. Here the CDR3 DNA reads TGTGCCAGCAGTTTAGGTGGCAGGGTCGGCGGCTACACCTTC.

This clone was seen a handful of times. V and J are TRBV2 and TRBJ1-1, with 7 positions matching TRBD1. CDR1 is SNHLY, CDR2 FYNNEI, per germline. The CDR3 totals 12 residues. V was clipped by 5 bases and J by 4 bases; unmatched bases: 1. Written as DNA, the CDR3 is TGTGCCAGCAGTAGGACAGGCACTGAAGCTTTCTTT. It codes for CASSRTGTEAFF.

V usage is TRBV28 and J usage is TRBJ2-5; possibly TRBD1 for D (6 bases). V was cut by 6 bases and J by 3 bases, with 11 bases left in between. Per germline, CDR1 MDHEN and CDR2 SYDVKM. This CDR3 is built from 13 residues. The CDR3 DNA follows: TGTGCCAGCAGGAGGACAGTAAAAGAGACCCAGTACTTC. Amino acid sequence: CASRRTVKETQYF.

V gene TRBV14 combines with J gene TRBJ2-3, with D hard to call. Trimming took 1 base from V and 2 from J, leaving 10 bases between them. Looked up from germline, CDR1 is SGHDN and CDR2 is FVKESK. CDR3 length equals 15 residues. For the CDR3, the DNA is TGTGCCAGCAGCCAAGTTACAGCATTCACAGATACGCAGTATTTT. It translates to CASSQVTAFTDTQYF.

The rearrangement uses TRBV6-4 and TRBJ1-1; D is perhaps TRBD1 (6 bases). This CDR3 region has 14 residues. Per germline, CDR1 MRHNA and CDR2 SNTAGT. V lost 4 bases to trimming and J lost 0 bases, with 9 bases between them. The CDR3 region has the DNA TGTGCCAGCAGTGCCGGACAGCTGAACACTGAAGCTTTCTTT. As protein: CASSAGQLNTEAFF.

V is TRBV7-2 and J is TRBJ1-2; D not resolved. Per the germline V gene, CDR1 is SGHTA and CDR2 is FQGNSA. The CDR3 runs to 14 residues. V gave up 3 bases and J gave up 5 bases, with 13 bases separating them. CDR3 sequence (DNA): TGTGCCAGCAGCTTTGGGAGCCGAGTGTATGGCTACACCTTC. It codes for CASSFGSRVYGYTF.

The chain combines TRBV7-3 with TRBJ1-3; possible D gene TRBD1, 5 bases. Germline CDR1 is SGHTA and CDR2 is FQGTGA. This CDR3 has 13 amino acids. Trimming left V 9 bases short and J 2 bases short, with 11 bases between. In DNA, the CDR3 is TGTGCCAGTTCGGACAATCCTGGAAACACCATATATTTT. This gives the protein CASSDNPGNTIYF.

The rearrangement links TRBV24-1 to TRBJ2-1, with 14 bases matching TRBD2. Unmatched junction bases numbered 5, after V lost 3 bases and J lost 5 bases. Germline lookup yields CDR1 KGHDR and CDR2 SFDVKD. This CDR3 is built from 17 residues. Here the CDR3 reads CATSDPGLAGVNNEQFF. CDR3 nucleotide sequence: TGTGCCACCAGTGATCCGGGACTAGCGGGAGTTAACAATGAGCAGTTCTTC.

The chain couples TRBV5-5 to TRBJ2-2; D remains unclear. Trimming took off 4 bases at V and 6 bases at J, with 16 bases between the two ends. CDR3 length: 15 amino acids. CDR1 is SGHKS and CDR2 is YYEKEE in the germline V gene (reference sequence). Here the CDR3 reads CASSLSSSEAGELFF. CDR3 nucleotide sequence: TGTGCCAGCAGCCTGTCAAGCTCCGAGGCCGGGGAGCTGTTTTTT.